These 14 T cell receptor beta chains were all obtained from the same sample, sequenced in a study of cytomegalovirus exposure and HLA in healthy donors. The PCR contained 60 Vbeta and 13 Jbeta primers. Measured with immunoSEQ multiplex PCR; TCRdb has only the in-frame clones, and not every one. Of 160,000 or so clones listed, 60% to 80% are singletons. The sequenced material came from PBMCs. The origin of the receptors is a man aged 18 to 29 in good health and CMV-seropositive.

CDR3: CASSLGRTGQETQYF. The CDR3 DNA reads TGTGCCAGCAGCTTGGGGAGGACAGGCCAAGAGACCCAGTACTTC. The gene calls are TRBV5-4 and TRBJ2-5; 7 bases are shared with TRBD1. V gave up 0 bases and J gave up 1 base; unmatched junction bases: 3. CDR3 length equals 15 residues. Germline lookup yields CDR1 SGHNT and CDR2 YYREEE (reference sequence).

The V and J genes are TRBV5-5 and TRBJ2-3; D is uncertain. The germline V gene encodes CDR1 SGHKS and CDR2 YYEKEE (reference sequence). The CDR3 loop spans 14 amino acids. V gave up 4 bases and J gave up 1 base, with 10 bases separating them. This chain's CDR3 is CASSLILGTDTQYF. The DNA of the CDR3 is TGTGCCAGCAGCCTAATCTTGGGCACAGATACGCAGTATTTT.

This chain joins TRBV25-1 and TRBJ1-2; TRBD1 aligns across 9 bases. Trimming at V came to 5 bases and at J to 4 bases, leaving 8 bases not matched to a gene. Looked up from germline, CDR1 is MGHDK and CDR2 is SYGVNS. This CDR3 contains 15 residues. The CDR3 region has the DNA TGTGCCAGCAGTTCCCCGGGACAGGGTTTCTATGGCTACACCTTC. It encodes CASSSPGQGFYGYTF.

The CDR3 sequence: CASRAGGNQPQHF. The CDR3, as DNA: TGTGCCAGCAGGGCAGGGGGCAATCAGCCCCAGCATTTT. The rearrangement links TRBV28 to TRBJ1-5; TRBD1 is a possible D gene (6 bases). The CDR3 is 13 residues long. Trimming removed 6 bases from V and 2 bases from J, with 8 bases in between. In germline, CDR1 is MDHEN, CDR2 SYDVKM.

The chain couples TRBV21-1 to TRBJ1-2; TRBD1 is the table's D call and was not checked against the DNA. TRBV21-1 is shown as a pseudogene. The CDR3 totals 13 residues. CDR3 bases: TGTGCCAGCACCCAACAAGCTAACTATGGCTACACCTTC. Translated, it gives CASTQQANYGYTF.

This clone has just a few counts. This chain uses TRBV6-1 with TRBJ2-5; 8 bases map to TRBD1. Germline CDR1 reads MNHNS; CDR2 reads SASEGT. The ends lost 4 bases at V and 4 bases at J; junction bases unmatched: 8. The CDR3 runs 15 residues. The CDR3 spells CASSVLRTGTETQYF. DNA for the CDR3: TGTGCCAGCAGTGTTTTAAGGACAGGGACAGAGACCCAGTACTTC.

The chain uses TRBV18 and TRBJ1-3; 7 nucleotides line up with TRBD1. The CDR3 is 15 residues long. The V gene end was trimmed by 3 bases and the J gene end by 2 bases; junction bases not matched to a gene: 4. Germline loops: CDR1 KGHSH, CDR2 LQKENI. CDR3 amino acids: CASSPFDRAGNTIYF. The CDR3 nucleotides are TGTGCCAGCTCACCCTTTGACAGGGCTGGAAACACCATATATTTT.

The chain employs TRBV5-4 and TRBJ1-4; 8 nucleotides line up with TRBD1. V was clipped by 3 bases and J by 13 bases; unmatched bases: 11. CDR3 length equals 14 residues. Germline assignment: CDR1 SGHNT and CDR2 YYREEE (reference sequence). This CDR3 is CASSWGAGGNGLFF. The CDR3 DNA follows: TGTGCCAGCAGCTGGGGGGCAGGGGGCAATGGACTGTTTTTT.

The chain has TRBV5-1 and TRBJ2-7; 8 nucleotides align to TRBD1. CDR3 length: 14 residues. CDR1 and CDR2 from the germline V gene are SGHRS and YFSETQ. J was trimmed by 7 bases and V by 0 bases; bases with no gene match: 6. The CDR3 DNA is TGCGCCAGCAGCTTGGGGGGACAGGCCGGGGAGCAGTACTTC. It codes for CASSLGGQAGEQYF.

The chain is built from TRBV9 and TRBJ2-7; 12 bases line up with TRBD1. V was pared by 3 bases and J by 1 base, with 2 bases of the junction left unmatched. CDR1 is SGDLS, CDR2 YYNGEE, per germline. The CDR3 sequence is 15 residues long. The CDR3 DNA is TGTGCCAGCAGCGGGGGACAGGGGGCATCCTACGAGCAGTACTTC. Encoded protein: CASSGGQGASYEQYF. The full variable domain, rest sourced from reference TRBV9 and TRBJ2-7, is DSGVTQTPKHLITATGQRVTLRCSPRSGDLSVYWYQQSLDQGLQFLIQYYNGEERAKGNILERFSAQQFPDLHSELNLSSLELGDSALYFCASSGGQGASYEQYFGPGTRLTVT.

J is TRBJ1-2 and V is TRBV4-1; 9 bases agree with TRBD1. The CDR3 sequence is 15 residues long. Losses at the gene ends were 4 bases for V and 5 bases for J; bases not matched to a gene: 8. CDR1 and CDR2 from the germline V gene are MGHRA and YSYEKL. The CDR3 reads CASSLNRGREYGYTF. The CDR3 region has the DNA TGCGCCAGCAGCCTAAACAGGGGGCGTGAGTATGGCTACACCTTC.

The CDR3 DNA reads as TGTGCCAGCACTCATCCAGAGACAGGGGCGTTCTACGAGCAGTACTTC. Translating gives CASTHPETGAFYEQYF. The chain combines TRBV27 with TRBJ2-7; 8 positions match TRBD1. Germline-derived CDR1 and CDR2 are MNHEY and SMNVEV (reference sequence). The V and J ends lost 7 bases and 3 bases, in that order; junction bases with no gene match: 14. The CDR3 loop spans 16 amino acids.

On this clone itself: Other DNA variants within this sample encode the same CDR3. V is TRBV7-6 and J is TRBJ1-2, with TRBD1 matching over 9 bases. The CDR3 is 16 amino acids. Per germline, CDR1 SGHVS and CDR2 FNYEAQ. Unmatched junction bases numbered 15, after V lost 5 bases and J lost 8 bases. CDR3 DNA sequence: TGTGCCAGCAGCGAATCTCCGGGACAGGGCTCCGGGGGCTACACCTTC. This codes for CASSESPGQGSGGYTF.

This rearrangement joins TRBV30 to TRBJ1-6, with a weak D call TRBD1 (5 bases). This CDR3 comprises 15 residues. Trimming removed 2 bases from V and 6 bases from J, with 14 bases in between. Germline V lookup: CDR1 GTSNPN, CDR2 SVGIG (reference sequence). The DNA for the CDR3 is TGTGCCTGGAGTATCGGTGGGGGGGGTAATTCACCCCTCCACTTT. Its protein is CAWSIGGGGNSPLHF.